The rows below give T cell receptor beta chains drawn from one sample of a study of blood T cell repertoires in COVID-19. The table came from immunoSEQ multiplex PCR; TCRdb's copy has only in-frame clones and leaves some out. This table has about 370,000 clones, 80% to 90% appearing once. The sample comprised peripheral blood. These TCRs come from a young woman with COVID-19, enrolled during active disease. Each CDR3 is given with its conserved first and last residue. The order of the fields is D gene, J gene, V gene, clone size, CDR3 protein, CDR3 DNA. D genes are given only for firm matches. The listing skips clone size in some rows; elsewhere it reads once, few, many or a size class.

d_call: NA
j_call: TRBJ2-7
v_call: TRBV10-3
clone_size: NA
cdr3_aa: CAISAQGRAEQYF
cdr3_nt: TGTGCCATCAGTGCCCAGGGAAGAGCGGAGCAGTACTTC

d_call: TRBD1
j_call: TRBJ2-7
v_call: TRBV29-1
clone_size: NA
cdr3_aa: CSVARVTGDEQYF
cdr3_nt: TGCAGCGTGGCCAGGGTCACAGGGGACGAGCAGTACTTC

d_call: NA
j_call: TRBJ2-6
v_call: TRBV24-1
clone_size: NA
cdr3_aa: CATATEISGANVLTF
cdr3_nt: TGTGCCACCGCCACCGAGATCTCTGGGGCCAACGTCCTGACTTTC

d_call: NA
j_call: TRBJ2-7
v_call: TRBV28
clone_size: NA
cdr3_aa: CASSLRTGIYEQYF
cdr3_nt: TGTGCCAGCAGTTTAAGAACAGGGATCTACGAGCAGTACTTC

d_call: NA
j_call: TRBJ2-6
v_call: TRBV7-9
clone_size: NA
cdr3_aa: CASSQNSKGEPWGANVLTF
cdr3_nt: TGTGCCAGCAGCCAGAATTCAAAAGGGGAACCCTGGGGGGCCAACGTCCTGACTTTC

d_call: NA
j_call: TRBJ1-1
v_call: TRBV11-2
clone_size: NA
cdr3_aa: CASSFPTGRNTEAFF
cdr3_nt: TGTGCCAGCAGCTTCCCGACAGGTAGGAACACTGAAGCTTTCTTT

d_call: NA
j_call: TRBJ2-5
v_call: TRBV28
clone_size: once
cdr3_aa: CASSVTGSTVGGETQYF
cdr3_nt: TGTGCCAGCAGTGTTACGGGGTCGACGGTTGGTGGGGAGACCCAGTACTTC

d_call: TRBD1
j_call: TRBJ2-7
v_call: TRBV29-1
clone_size: NA
cdr3_aa: CSVLTGAYEQYF
cdr3_nt: TGCAGCGTCCTGACAGGGGCCTACGAGCAGTACTTC

d_call: NA
j_call: TRBJ2-3
v_call: TRBV28
clone_size: NA
cdr3_aa: CASSPPSTDTQYF
cdr3_nt: TGTGCCAGCAGTCCCCCGAGCACAGATACGCAGTATTTT

d_call: NA
j_call: TRBJ1-5
v_call: TRBV27
clone_size: NA
cdr3_aa: CASRTGGGNQPQHF
cdr3_nt: TGTGCCAGCAGGACAGGTGGGGGCAATCAGCCCCAGCATTTT

d_call: NA
j_call: TRBJ2-2
v_call: TRBV7-9
clone_size: NA
cdr3_aa: CASSFNRNTGELFF
cdr3_nt: TGTGCCAGCAGCTTTAACAGGAACACCGGGGAGCTGTTTTTT

d_call: TRBD2
j_call: TRBJ2-5
v_call: TRBV5-1
clone_size: NA
cdr3_aa: CASSLLAGVQETQYF
cdr3_nt: TGCGCCAGCAGCTTGCTAGCGGGGGTCCAAGAGACCCAGTACTTC

d_call: NA
j_call: TRBJ2-1
v_call: TRBV19
clone_size: NA
cdr3_aa: CASSPASEYNEQFF
cdr3_nt: TGTGCCAGTAGTCCGGCTAGCGAATACAATGAGCAGTTCTTC

d_call: NA
j_call: TRBJ2-7
v_call: TRBV2
clone_size: few
cdr3_aa: CASSLEYEQYF
cdr3_nt: TGTGCCAGCAGTCTGGAGTACGAGCAGTACTTC

d_call: TRBD2
j_call: TRBJ2-1
v_call: TRBV5-4
clone_size: NA
cdr3_aa: CASSLGAGGYNEQFF
cdr3_nt: TGTGCCAGCAGCTTGGGTGCGGGGGGCTACAATGAGCAGTTCTTC

d_call: TRBD2
j_call: TRBJ2-5
v_call: TRBV18
clone_size: NA
cdr3_aa: CASSPPEASGLGYQETQYF
cdr3_nt: TGTGCCAGCTCACCACCTGAGGCTAGCGGATTAGGGTACCAAGAGACCCAGTACTTC

d_call: NA
j_call: TRBJ1-2
v_call: TRBV5-1
clone_size: NA
cdr3_aa: CASSWAGSSLDGYTF
cdr3_nt: TGCGCCAGCAGCTGGGCTGGGAGCAGCTTAGATGGCTACACCTTC

d_call: NA
j_call: TRBJ1-5
v_call: TRBV23-1
clone_size: NA
cdr3_aa: CASSGHARDQPQHF
cdr3_nt: TGCGCCAGCAGCGGACACGCCCGAGATCAGCCCCAGCATTTT

d_call: NA
j_call: TRBJ1-2
v_call: TRBV4-3
clone_size: NA
cdr3_aa: CASSQDPLEASYGYTF
cdr3_nt: TGCGCCAGCAGCCAAGATCCCCTTGAAGCAAGCTATGGCTACACCTTC

d_call: TRBD1
j_call: TRBJ2-1
v_call: TRBV7-2
clone_size: NA
cdr3_aa: CASSHLGQAIYNEQFF
cdr3_nt: TGTGCCAGCAGCCACTTAGGACAGGCAATCTACAATGAGCAGTTCTTC

d_call: TRBD1
j_call: TRBJ2-1
v_call: TRBV4-2
clone_size: NA
cdr3_aa: CASSQPGQGENEQFF
cdr3_nt: TGTGCCAGCAGCCAACCCGGACAGGGAGAGAATGAGCAGTTCTTC

d_call: TRBD2
j_call: TRBJ2-3
v_call: TRBV7-9
clone_size: NA
cdr3_aa: CASSPPGLAGVRDTQYF
cdr3_nt: TGTGCCAGCAGCCCCCCGGGACTAGCGGGAGTGCGAGATACGCAGTATTTT